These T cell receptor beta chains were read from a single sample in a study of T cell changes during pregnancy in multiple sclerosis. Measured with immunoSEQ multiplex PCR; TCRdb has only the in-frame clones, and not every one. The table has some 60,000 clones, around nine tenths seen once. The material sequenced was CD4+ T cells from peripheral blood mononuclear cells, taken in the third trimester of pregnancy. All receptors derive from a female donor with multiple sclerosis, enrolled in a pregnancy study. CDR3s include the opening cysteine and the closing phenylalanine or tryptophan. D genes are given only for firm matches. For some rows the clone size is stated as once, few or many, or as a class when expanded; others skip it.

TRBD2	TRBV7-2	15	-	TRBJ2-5	CASSLGPSGGETQYF	TGTGCCAGCAGCTTAGGCCCTAGCGGGGGGGAGACCCAGTACTTC
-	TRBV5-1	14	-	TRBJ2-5	CASSQGLSQETQYF	TGCGCCAGCAGCCAAGGACTGTCCCAAGAGACCCAGTACTTC
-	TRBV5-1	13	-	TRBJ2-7	CASSVLGNYEQYF	TGCGCCAGCAGCGTACTAGGGAACTACGAGCAGTACTTC
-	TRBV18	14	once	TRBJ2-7	CASSPDGQSYEQYF	TGTGCCAGCTCACCCGATGGCCAATCCTACGAGCAGTACTTC
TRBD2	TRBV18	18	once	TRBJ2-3	CASSPRSSGAGGPDTQYF	TGTGCCAGCTCACCACGATCCAGCGGGGCGGGAGGGCCAGATACGCAGTATTTT
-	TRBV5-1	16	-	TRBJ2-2	CASSLRGLGQTGELFF	TGCGCCAGCAGCTTGCGCGGACTAGGACAGACCGGGGAGCTGTTTTTT
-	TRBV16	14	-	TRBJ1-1	CASSPRELNTEAFF	TGTGCCAGCAGCCCAAGGGAGTTGAACACTGAAGCTTTCTTT
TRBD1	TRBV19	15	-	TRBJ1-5	CASRGDRGSNQPQHF	TGTGCCAGTAGGGGGGACAGGGGCAGCAATCAGCCCCAGCATTTT
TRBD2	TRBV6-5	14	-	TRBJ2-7	CASSYAGRDYEQYF	TGTGCCAGCAGTTATGCGGGGAGGGACTACGAGCAGTACTTC
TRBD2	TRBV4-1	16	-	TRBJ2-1	CASSHTGTSGVDEQFF	TGCGCCAGCAGCCACACCGGGACTAGCGGTGTGGATGAGCAGTTCTTC
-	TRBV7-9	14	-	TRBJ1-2	CASSLQKGDYGYTF	TGTGCCAGCAGCTTACAAAAGGGAGACTATGGCTACACCTTC
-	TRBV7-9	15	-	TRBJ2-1	CASSSTGRSYNEQFF	TGTGCCAGCAGCTCCACGGGTCGCTCCTACAATGAGCAGTTCTTC
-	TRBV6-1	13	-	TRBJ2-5	CASSGGLVETQYF	TGTGCCAGCAGTGGGGGACTTGTGGAGACCCAGTACTTC
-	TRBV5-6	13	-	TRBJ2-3	CASSLFSTDTQYF	TGTGCCAGCAGCTTGTTCTCGACAGATACGCAGTATTTT
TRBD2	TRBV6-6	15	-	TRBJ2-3	CASSWTSGSTDTQYF	TGTGCCAGCAGTTGGACTAGCGGGAGCACAGATACGCAGTATTTT
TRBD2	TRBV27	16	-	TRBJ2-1	CASSYPLAGGLVEQFF	TGTGCCAGCAGCTACCCCCTAGCGGGAGGGCTGGTTGAGCAGTTCTTC
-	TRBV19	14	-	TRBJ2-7	CASSIGQNSYEQYF	TGTGCCAGTAGTATTGGGCAGAACTCCTACGAGCAGTACTTC
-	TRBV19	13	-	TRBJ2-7	CASSITGPGEQYF	TGTGCCAGTAGTATTACGGGTCCGGGAGAGCAGTACTTC
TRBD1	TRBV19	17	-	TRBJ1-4	CASSIDRGTETNEKLFF	TGTGCCAGTAGTATCGACAGGGGAACAGAAACTAATGAAAAACTGTTTTTT
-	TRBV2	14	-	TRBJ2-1	CASSSDGGYNEQFF	TGTGCCAGCAGTTCTGACGGAGGTTACAATGAGCAGTTCTTC
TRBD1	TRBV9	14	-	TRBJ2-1	CASSVGQGASEQFF	TGTGCCAGCAGCGTAGGACAGGGGGCAAGTGAGCAGTTCTTC
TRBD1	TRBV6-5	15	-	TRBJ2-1	CASRRQGASYNEQFF	TGTGCCAGCAGGCGACAGGGGGCATCCTACAATGAGCAGTTCTTC
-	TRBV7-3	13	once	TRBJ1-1	CASSLSLQTEAFF	TGTGCCAGCAGCTTATCTCTACAGACTGAAGCTTTCTTT
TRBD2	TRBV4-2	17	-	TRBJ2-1	CASSQGSIAGASEGQFF	TGTGCCAGCAGCCAAGGTAGTATAGCGGGGGCCTCGGAGGGGCAGTTCTTC
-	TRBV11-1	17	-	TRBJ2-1	CASSLAIATGVYNEQFF	TGTGCCAGCAGCTTAGCGATCGCGACAGGAGTCTACAATGAGCAGTTCTTC
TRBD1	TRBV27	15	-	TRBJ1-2	CASSLDRGLNYGYTF	TGTGCCAGCAGTTTAGATAGGGGGCTTAACTATGGCTACACCTTC
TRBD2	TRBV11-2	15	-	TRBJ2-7	CASSLISGTDYEQYF	TGTGCCAGCAGCTTGATTAGCGGGACTGACTACGAGCAGTACTTC
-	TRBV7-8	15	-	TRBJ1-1	CASSLMESMNTEAFF	TGTGCCAGCAGCTTAATGGAGAGCATGAACACTGAAGCTTTCTTT
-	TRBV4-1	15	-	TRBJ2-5	CASSQGIDAVGGQYF	TGCGCCAGCAGCCAAGGAATAGACGCTGTGGGGGGCCAGTACTTC
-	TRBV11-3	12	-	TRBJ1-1	CASSPSAGEAFF	TGTGCCAGCAGCCCCTCGGCAGGTGAAGCTTTCTTT
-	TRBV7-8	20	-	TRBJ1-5	CASSPRTAQPNFYSNQPQHF	TGTGCCAGCAGCCCGCGGACAGCTCAACCTAATTTCTATAGCAATCAGCCCCAGCATTTT
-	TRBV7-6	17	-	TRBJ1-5	CASSSKAPGISNQPQHF	TGTGCCAGCAGCTCGAAAGCCCCAGGGATCAGCAATCAGCCCCAGCATTTT
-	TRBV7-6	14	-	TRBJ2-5	CASSWGQAEETQYF	TGTGCCAGCAGCTGGGGACAAGCAGAAGAGACCCAGTACTTC